A single sample is the source of the 27 T cell receptor beta chains below, sequenced in a study of control samples from healthy donors and cancer patients. Sequencing used immunoSEQ multiplex PCR; TCRdb keeps in-frame clones, though not all of them. The sample carries roughly 100,000 clones, around 89% recorded once. Sequencing input: PBMCs. The source is a man in his 60s with lung cancer.

V and J are TRBV19 and TRBJ1-5, with TRBD1 identical over 11 bases. Germline CDR1 is LNHDA and CDR2 is SQIVND (reference sequence). Germline trimming cut 5 bases from V and 6 bases from J; bases unmatched to any gene: 3. The CDR3 covers 14 residues. The DNA of the CDR3 is TGTGCCAGTAGTTTCGGACAGGGGGCTCAGCCCCAGCATTTT. Its protein product is CASSFGQGAQPQHF. Using reference TRBV19 and TRBJ1-5 for the parts outside the CDR3, the full variable domain is DGGITQSPKYLFRKEGQNVTLSCEQNLNHDAMYWYRQDPGQGLRLIYYSQIVNDFQKGDIAEGYSVSREKKESFPLTVTSAQKNPTAFYLCASSFGQGAQPQHFGDGTRLSIL.

The chain uses TRBV5-6 and TRBJ2-1; 7 bases are shared with TRBD1. J lost 7 bases, V lost 2 bases, and 12 bases had no gene match. CDR1 is SGHDT, CDR2 YYEEEE, per germline. This CDR3 is built from 16 residues. The CDR3 sequence is CASSLIPGGSRNEQFF. The CDR3, as DNA: TGTGCCAGCAGCTTAATACCAGGGGGATCGAGGAATGAGCAGTTCTTC.

The table lists this clone with a few counts. This sample also contains other DNA sequences that code for the same CDR3. The chain links TRBV6-5 to TRBJ1-1; D is ambiguous. CDR3 length: 14 amino acids. The germline CDR1 and CDR2 sequences are MNHEY and SVGAGI. With 0 bases removed from V and 2 bases from J, the gap between germline ends came to 7 bases. Here the CDR3 reads CASSYSSLNTEAFF. The DNA of the CDR3 is TGTGCCAGCAGTTACTCTAGCCTTAACACTGAAGCTTTCTTT.

The rearrangement links TRBV5-1 to TRBJ2-1; TRBD2 matches 7 bases. This CDR3 is built from 13 residues. J was trimmed by 9 bases and V by 0 bases; bases with no gene match: 3. Germline V gives CDR1 SGHRS, CDR2 YFSETQ. CDR3 DNA sequence: TGCGCCAGCAGCTTGGATTCGGGAGGTGAGCAGTTCTTC. Translated, it gives CASSLDSGGEQFF.

In its sample, this clone was seen a few times. This rearrangement joins TRBV10-1 to TRBJ1-5; D uncertain. CDR1 and CDR2 (germline): WNHNN, SYGVQD (reference sequence). CDR3 length: 15 amino acids. The germline V and J ends were trimmed by 11 bases and 7 bases, with 24 bases remaining between them. Here the CDR3 reads CADPKPSPYRQPQHF. In DNA, the CDR3 is TGCGCCGACCCCAAACCTTCACCGTACAGACAGCCCCAGCATTTT.

The rearrangement uses TRBV4-1 and TRBJ2-7; 10 bases align to TRBD1. CDR1 is MGHRA and CDR2 is YSYEKL in the germline V gene. J gave up 3 bases and V 0 bases, and 2 bases lay outside the gene matches. This CDR3 comprises 15 residues. The DNA for the CDR3 is TGCGCCAGCAGCCAAGAAGGGGACAGGGGCTACGAGCAGTACGTC. It yields the protein CASSQEGDRGYEQYV.

V is TRBV9 and J is TRBJ1-4; D may be TRBD1 (5 bases). Trimming pared 2 bases from V and 7 bases from J, leaving 12 bases between. The CDR3 runs 14 residues. CDR1 and CDR2 from the germline V gene are SGDLS and YYNGEE. The chain's CDR3 is CASSVGGLSEKLFF. CDR3 DNA: TGTGCCAGCAGCGTCGGGGGTCTTAGTGAAAAACTGTTTTTT.

J is TRBJ1-1 and V is TRBV6-1; possibly TRBD1 for D (5 bases). CDR1 MNHNS and CDR2 SASEGT come from the germline V gene. With 2 bases removed from V and 4 bases from J, the gap between germline ends came to 8 bases. The CDR3 is made up of 13 amino acids. CDR3 protein: CASSEYGGTEAFF. In nucleotides, the CDR3 is TGTGCCAGCAGTGAATATGGGGGCACTGAAGCTTTCTTT.

The CDR3 DNA follows: TGTGCCAGCAGCTTAGCTGGGGGGGGCTCTGGGGCCAACGTCCTGACTTTC. Its protein product is CASSLAGGGSGANVLTF. J is TRBJ2-6 and V is TRBV11-3; TRBD2 matches at 7 bases. There are 17 residues in the CDR3. CDR1 is SGHNT and CDR2 is YENEEA in the germline V gene. The V and J ends lost 1 base and 0 bases, in that order; junction bases with no gene match: 3.

This chain links TRBV5-4 with TRBJ2-4, with D possibly TRBD1 on 6 matching bases. CDR3 length: 15 residues. The germline V gene has CDR1 SGHNT and CDR2 YYREEE (reference sequence). The V and J ends lost 1 base and 5 bases respectively, with 13 bases between them. CDR3 DNA sequence: TGTGCCAGCAGCTTGTTCACAGGGATGCAAAACATTCAGTACTTC. Translating gives CASSLFTGMQNIQYF.

The V call is TRBV2, the J call TRBJ2-1; D gene unclear. Germline CDR1 SNHLY, CDR2 FYNNEI. The CDR3 contains 10 residues. With 4 bases removed from V and 9 bases from J, the gap between germline ends came to 4 bases. The CDR3 DNA sequence: TGTGCCAGCAGTGTTGGTGAGCAGTTCTTC. Protein: CASSVGEQFF.

V gene TRBV4-2 combines with J gene TRBJ1-4; 9 bases align to TRBD1. The CDR3 contains 15 residues. The germline gives CDR1 LGHNA, CDR2 YNFKEQ. V shed 1 base, J shed 6 bases, and the junction held 3 bases outside the gene matches. CDR3: CASSQGDRVDEKLFF. The DNA of the CDR3 is TGTGCCAGCAGCCAAGGGGACAGGGTGGATGAAAAACTGTTTTTT.

J is TRBJ2-6 and V is TRBV10-1; tentative D call: TRBD1 (5 bases). In germline, CDR1 is WNHNN, CDR2 SYGVQD (reference sequence). V lost 6 bases to trimming and J lost 0 bases, with 9 bases between them. This CDR3 is built from 15 residues. CDR3 protein: CASSADSSGANVLTF. The CDR3 DNA follows: TGCGCCAGCAGCGCAGACAGCTCTGGGGCCAACGTCCTGACTTTC.

The chain combines TRBV7-9 with TRBJ2-3; D is uncertain. This CDR3 has 15 residues. From germline, CDR1 is SEHNR and CDR2 FQNEAQ (reference sequence). V lost 7 bases and J lost 4, with 18 bases in between. The CDR3: CASNSLSQFPDTQYF. The CDR3 DNA sequence: TGTGCCAGCAACAGCTTAAGCCAATTCCCAGATACGCAGTATTTT.

The chain carries TRBV11-3 and TRBJ2-1; 10 positions agree with TRBD2. The CDR3 has 15 residues. Germline assignment: CDR1 SGHNT and CDR2 YENEEA. The V segment lost 4 bases and the J segment 4 bases; nucleotides outside the gene matches: 4. CDR3 in amino acids: CASSSSGGVYNEQFF. The DNA of the CDR3 is TGTGCCAGCAGCTCGAGCGGGGGGGTTTACAATGAGCAGTTCTTC.

On this clone itself: Other DNA sequences within the sample encode an identical CDR3. The chain uses TRBV6-5 and TRBJ1-1; D gene unclear. CDR3 length: 13 residues. V was cut by 0 bases and J by 2 bases, with 4 bases left in between. Germline lookup yields CDR1 MNHEY and CDR2 SVGAGI. This CDR3 reads CASSYSLNTEAFF. In DNA, the CDR3 is TGTGCCAGCAGTTACTCTTTAAACACTGAAGCTTTCTTT.

The chain joins TRBV11-3 to TRBJ1-2; perhaps TRBD1 as D (5 bases). The CDR3 contains 13 residues. The germline V and J ends were trimmed by 5 bases and 6 bases, with 13 bases remaining between them. The germline CDR1 and CDR2 sequences are SGHNT and YENEEA. CDR3 coding DNA: TGTGCCAGCAGCCCACCAACGGGGGATGGCTACACCTTC. This encodes CASSPPTGDGYTF.

This sequence joins TRBV24-1 and TRBJ1-1; 7 bases fit TRBD1. Trimming removed 5 bases from V and 1 base from J; junction bases left unmatched: 6. The CDR3 runs to 15 residues. Germline CDR1 and CDR2: KGHDR and SFDVKD. The CDR3 DNA follows: TGTGCCACCAGTGCCTCGACAGGGACGAACACTGAAGCTTTCTTT. Translating gives CATSASTGTNTEAFF.

The chain is built from TRBV15 and TRBJ2-7, with 9 bases matching TRBD1. J was trimmed by 5 bases and V by 0 bases; bases with no gene match: 5. The germline V gene has CDR1 LNHNV and CDR2 YYDKDF (reference sequence). The CDR3 is 15 amino acids. Here the CDR3 DNA reads TGTGCCACCAGCAGAGACTCCGGGACAGGGAACGAGCAGTACTTC. Its protein product is CATSRDSGTGNEQYF.

The chain couples TRBV30 to TRBJ2-2; a weak D match, TRBD2 (6 bases). Germline lookup yields CDR1 GTSNPN and CDR2 SVGIG (reference sequence). V was pared by 0 bases and J by 6 bases, with 11 bases between. This CDR3 has 14 amino acids. In DNA form, the CDR3 reads TGTGCCTGGAGTGTAAATCGGGGGTCCGGGGAGCTGTTTTTT. It codes for CAWSVNRGSGELFF.

This clone was seen repeatedly, ten times or more. The rearrangement uses TRBV12-3 or TRBV12-4 and TRBJ2-1; D remains unclear. Trimming pared 6 bases from V and 9 bases from J, leaving 9 bases between. CDR3 length: 11 amino acids. CDR3 protein: CASRSLAEQFF. The CDR3, as DNA: TGTGCCAGCAGAAGTCTGGCTGAGCAGTTCTTC.

The chain carries TRBV5-5 and TRBJ2-5; the D gene is possibly TRBD2 (5 bases). The CDR3 loop spans 15 amino acids. V was shortened by 4 bases and J by 1 base, with 14 bases between the two germline ends. The germline V gene has CDR1 SGHKS and CDR2 YYEKEE (reference sequence). The CDR3 loop is CASSVTGILQETQYF. For the CDR3, the DNA is TGTGCCAGCAGCGTAACCGGGATCCTCCAAGAGACCCAGTACTTC.

The table lists this clone with many counts. This CDR3 is also generated by other DNA sequences in the sample. The rearrangement uses TRBV7-3 and TRBJ2-3; D might be TRBD2 (6 bases). The CDR3 sequence is 14 residues long. Germline CDR1 SGHTA, CDR2 FQGTGA. V was shortened by 6 bases and J by 3 bases, with 13 bases between the two germline ends. The CDR3 coding sequence is TGTGCCAGCAGTTTACTAGCCGGGACAGATACGCAGTATTTT. Protein: CASSLLAGTDTQYF.

The chain is built from TRBV6-5 and TRBJ1-1; D unresolved. The germline V and J ends were trimmed by 10 bases and 3 bases, with 15 bases remaining between them. Germline V lookup: CDR1 MNHEY, CDR2 SVGAGI. This CDR3 comprises 13 residues. The CDR3 reads CATKDTEHTEAFF. The DNA for the CDR3 is TGTGCCACCAAAGACACCGAACACACTGAAGCTTTCTTT.

This clone came up a few times. The chain joins TRBV12-5 to TRBJ1-1; D may be TRBD1 (5 bases). V was clipped by 0 bases and J by 0 bases, with 17 bases between them. Germline lookup yields CDR1 LGHNT and CDR2 FRNRAP. This CDR3 contains 18 residues. The CDR3 region is CASGLVPDGALLNTEAFF. CDR3 sequence (DNA): TGTGCTAGTGGTTTGGTGCCGGATGGGGCGCTTTTGAACACTGAAGCTTTCTTT.

The J gene is TRBJ2-1, the V gene TRBV5-6, with 7 nucleotides matching TRBD1. Unmatched junction bases numbered 8, after V lost 0 bases and J lost 5 bases. Germline V CDR1 and CDR2: SGHDT, YYEEEE. CDR3 length: 16 residues. The CDR3 sequence is CASSLVTGVRDNEQFF. The DNA for the CDR3 is TGTGCCAGCAGCTTGGTCACAGGGGTGAGGGACAATGAGCAGTTCTTC.

This rearrangement joins TRBV24-1 to TRBJ2-6; 8 bases fit TRBD1. CDR3 length: 19 residues. CDR1 and CDR2 (germline): KGHDR, SFDVKD. V dropped 4 bases and J dropped 1; count of bases not matched to a gene: 11. DNA for the CDR3: TGTGCCACCAGTGACTCTGGGACAGGTTCCGGTTCTGGGGCCAACGTCCTGACTTTC. It yields the protein CATSDSGTGSGSGANVLTF.